Below are 32 T cell receptor beta chains sequenced from a single sample in a study of neoadjuvant anti-PD-1 for oral cavity cancer. Clones were read by immunoSEQ multiplex PCR, and TCRdb kept only the in-frame ones, dropping some. The table lists tens of thousands of clones, over 70% of them singletons. The sample consisted of PBMCs, taken before nivolumab (anti-PD-1) treatment. These receptors were taken from a person aged 40 to 85 with oral cavity squamous cell carcinoma.

The chain recombines TRBV19 with TRBJ1-6; the D is unclear. The germline V gene encodes CDR1 LNHDA and CDR2 SQIVND (reference sequence). The CDR3 is made up of 16 amino acids. Trimming pared 7 bases from V and 0 bases from J, leaving 13 bases between. The CDR3 protein is CASNNPGSSYNSPLHF. CDR3 DNA: TGTGCCAGTAATAACCCGGGGAGCTCCTATAATTCACCCCTCCACTTT.

The CDR3 nucleotides are TGTGCCAGCGGGCCAGGGAAGGACTATGGCTACACCTTC. It encodes CASGPGKDYGYTF. V usage is TRBV2 and J usage is TRBJ1-2, with D possibly being TRBD1 (5 bases). The CDR3 totals 13 residues. Germline CDR1 SNHLY, CDR2 FYNNEI. With 8 bases removed from V and 3 bases from J, the gap between germline ends came to 13 bases.

This chain joins TRBV11-3 and TRBJ2-7; 7 positions match TRBD1. This CDR3 comprises 15 residues. J gave up 5 bases and V 4 bases, and 11 bases lay outside the gene matches. Germline V gene sequence: CDR1 SGHNT, CDR2 YENEEA. The DNA for the CDR3 is TGTGCCAGCAGCTCTGGACAGGCGCCCTGGAACGAGCAGTACTTC. This gives the protein CASSSGQAPWNEQYF.

The chain carries TRBV6-5 and TRBJ1-5; 10 nucleotides agree with TRBD1. CDR1 and CDR2 (germline): MNHEY, SVGAGI. The CDR3 runs to 15 residues. The junction had 9 bases not matched to a gene; V was cut back by 6 bases and J by 7 bases. CDR3 nucleotides: TGTGCCAGCAGACCCGGGACAGGGGAGCCCCAGCCCCAGCATTTT. Its protein is CASRPGTGEPQPQHF.

The J gene is TRBJ2-2, the V gene TRBV28; unclear D gene. CDR3 size: 15 residues. The germline gives CDR1 MDHEN, CDR2 SYDVKM. Trimming took off 3 bases at V and 4 bases at J, with 12 bases between the two ends. The CDR3 region is CASSFDRLGTGELFF. The DNA of the CDR3 is TGTGCCAGCAGTTTTGATAGGCTGGGCACCGGGGAGCTGTTTTTT.

The chain combines TRBV28 with TRBJ1-5, with 7 bases identical to TRBD1. The J segment lost 1 base and the V segment lost 5 bases, leaving 11 bases of the junction unmatched. The germline CDR1 and CDR2 sequences are MDHEN and SYDVKM. This CDR3 is built from 17 residues. In DNA, the CDR3 is TGTGCCAGCAGTCCACGGGACAGATTCAAAAGCAATCAGCCCCAGCATTTT. It translates to CASSPRDRFKSNQPQHF.

V is TRBV7-6 and J is TRBJ2-3; 9 bases match TRBD2. The CDR3 runs to 17 residues. The V gene end was trimmed by 1 base and the J gene end by 5 bases; junction bases not matched to a gene: 10. Looked up from germline, CDR1 is SGHVS and CDR2 is FNYEAQ. The CDR3 loop is CASSLGAGGPVGDTQYF. Here the CDR3 DNA reads TGTGCCAGCAGCTTAGGGGCGGGAGGGCCAGTTGGAGATACGCAGTATTTT. The full variable domain, its missing parts supplied by reference TRBV7-6 and TRBJ2-3, is GAGVSQSPRYKVTKRGQDVALRCDPISGHVSLYWYRQALGQGPEFLTYFNYEAQQDKSGLPNDRFSAERPEGSISTLTIQRTEQRDSAMYRCASSLGAGGPVGDTQYFGPGTRLTVL.

V is TRBV29-1 and J is TRBJ2-5; 12 nucleotides align to TRBD2. Germline CDR1 and CDR2: SQVTM and ANQGSEA. The trim removed 5 bases at V and 7 bases at J, leaving 5 bases unmatched. The CDR3 consists of 13 residues. CDR3 sequence: CSVLAGGDGTQYF. CDR3 nucleotide sequence: TGCAGCGTTCTAGCGGGAGGGGACGGGACCCAGTACTTC.

The chain combines TRBV6-6 with TRBJ2-1, with no clear D. The V gene's germline CDR1 is MNHNY and CDR2 SVGAGI (reference sequence). The CDR3 consists of 14 residues. Trimming took 1 base from V and 4 from J, leaving 8 bases between them. The CDR3 is CASSYLASYNEQFF. The CDR3 DNA follows: TGTGCCAGCAGTTACTTGGCTAGTTACAATGAGCAGTTCTTC.

The chain is built from TRBV28 and TRBJ1-5; D is perhaps TRBD1 (5 bases). The germline gives CDR1 MDHEN, CDR2 SYDVKM. V was shortened by 6 bases and J by 4 bases, with 16 bases between the two germline ends. This CDR3 has 15 amino acids. In nucleotides, the CDR3 is TGTGCCAGCAGAACCGGGGGGGTAGGGAATCAGCCCCAGCATTTT. Its translation: CASRTGGVGNQPQHF.

The V gene is TRBV11-2, the J gene TRBJ2-7; D not resolved. V was pared by 1 base and J by 6 bases, with 10 bases between. The germline V gene encodes CDR1 SGHAT and CDR2 FQNNGV. The CDR3 covers 13 residues. The CDR3 DNA sequence: TGTGCCAGCAGCTTAGGCCTAGTTGGCGAGCAGTACTTC. Protein sequence: CASSLGLVGEQYF.

This clone was detected once. The rearrangement links TRBV25-1 to TRBJ2-7; a weak D match, TRBD2 (6 bases). This CDR3 comprises 14 residues. CDR1 is MGHDK and CDR2 is SYGVNS in the germline V gene. Trimming pared 1 base from V and 8 bases from J, leaving 15 bases between. The CDR3 DNA is TGTGCCAGCAGTGAATGGAGTAGCGGCGTTAAGCAGTACTTC. Translated, it gives CASSEWSSGVKQYF.

CDR3 amino acids: CASSYPLEAFF. The CDR3 bases are TGTGCCAGCAGCTACCCTCTTGAAGCTTTCTTT. The rearrangement uses TRBV11-2 and TRBJ1-1; D is unresolved. V was clipped by 4 bases and J by 7 bases, with 7 bases between them. Germline CDR1 is SGHAT and CDR2 is FQNNGV. The CDR3 is 11 amino acids.

This chain joins TRBV29-1 and TRBJ1-2; D might be TRBD1 (6 bases). V was trimmed by 4 bases and J by 3 bases, leaving 12 bases between them. CDR3 length: 13 residues. Germline V gene sequence: CDR1 SQVTM, CDR2 ANQGSEA. CDR3 DNA: TGCAGCGTTGGGGACATGGGATACTATGGCTACACCTTC. Protein: CSVGDMGYYGYTF.

The CDR3 DNA reads as TGCGCCAGCAGCCCTGGACTAGCGGGTGGCTCCTACGAGCAGTACTTC. Translated, it gives CASSPGLAGGSYEQYF. The V and J genes are TRBV5-1 and TRBJ2-7; 11 positions agree with TRBD2. The CDR3 has 16 amino acids. Germline CDR1 is SGHRS and CDR2 is YFSETQ. V was pared by 4 bases and J by 0 bases, with 6 bases of the junction left unmatched.

The rearrangement links TRBV4-1 to TRBJ1-2, with D uncertain. Germline loops: CDR1 MGHRA, CDR2 YSYEKL. This CDR3 region has 15 residues. V was cut by 2 bases and J by 8 bases, with 18 bases left in between. Here the CDR3 DNA reads TGCGCCAGCAGCCAACAACGACACATGATGGAGGGCTACACCTTC. Translated, it gives CASSQQRHMMEGYTF.

The rearrangement uses TRBV6-6 and TRBJ2-3; the D call may be TRBD1 or TRBD2 (5 bases each). Germline CDR1 is MNHNY and CDR2 is SVGAGI (reference sequence). The CDR3 runs to 15 residues. The V and J ends lost 4 bases and 5 bases respectively, with 16 bases between them. CDR3 bases: TGTGCCAGCAGTTTCGGAGGTCAGGGCCAAGATACGCAGTATTTT. Protein sequence: CASSFGGQGQDTQYF.

The V gene is TRBV5-1, the J gene TRBJ2-7; D is possibly TRBD2 (5 bases). Trimming took 6 bases from V and 3 from J, leaving 13 bases between them. The germline CDR1 and CDR2 sequences are SGHRS and YFSETQ. CDR3 size: 13 residues. The CDR3 loop reads CASKADGNYEQYF. In DNA, the CDR3 is TGCGCCAGCAAAGCAGACGGGAACTACGAGCAGTACTTC.

The V call is TRBV5-1, the J call TRBJ1-1; 7 bases map to TRBD1. The germline CDR1 and CDR2 sequences are SGHRS and YFSETQ. This CDR3 has 15 amino acids. V shed 4 bases and J 0 bases; nucleotides not matched to a gene: 6. CDR3 nucleotides: TGCGCCAGCAGCCCGGGACAGCTTATGAACACTGAAGCTTTCTTT. It specifies CASSPGQLMNTEAFF.

V usage is TRBV7-8 and J usage is TRBJ2-3; D gene uncertain. The CDR3 contains 15 residues. The V end lost 1 base, the J end lost 0 bases, and 8 bases lay between the germline ends. The germline gives CDR1 SGHVS, CDR2 FQNEAQ. CDR3 protein: CASSLGLSSTDTQYF. In DNA form, the CDR3 reads TGTGCCAGCAGCTTAGGTCTCTCTAGCACAGATACGCAGTATTTT.

This rearrangement joins TRBV5-6 to TRBJ1-2; D not resolved. The V gene's germline CDR1 is SGHDT and CDR2 YYEEEE. The CDR3 is 16 residues long. Trimming cost V 0 bases and J 2 bases, with 14 bases left between them. In nucleotides, the CDR3 is TGTGCCAGCAGCTTGGGGGCCCCCATCGGAAACTATGGCTACACCTTC. This gives the protein CASSLGAPIGNYGYTF.

The V gene is TRBV7-9, the J gene TRBJ2-5; a weak D match, TRBD1 (7 bases). Looked up from germline, CDR1 is SEHNR and CDR2 is FQNEAQ (reference sequence). CDR3 length: 15 residues. V lost 5 bases and J lost 4, with 17 bases in between. CDR3 sequence reads: CASSGYRGTVETQYF. CDR3 coding DNA: TGTGCCAGCAGCGGCTATCGCGGGACAGTAGAGACCCAGTACTTC.

This clone was observed a single time. V and J are TRBV30 and TRBJ2-3, with TRBD2 identical over 8 bases. The V and J ends lost 1 base and 2 bases, in that order; junction bases with no gene match: 5. CDR3 length: 15 amino acids. CDR1 is GTSNPN and CDR2 is SVGIG in the germline V gene (reference sequence). CDR3 coding DNA: TGTGCCTGGAGTGCCTTAGCGGGACCCACAGATACGCAGTATTTT. Translated, it gives CAWSALAGPTDTQYF.

For this clone: At one end, the junction sequence differs from germline, possibly due to a read error. The genes are TRBV7-7 and TRBJ1-6; no reliable D call. Germline-derived CDR1 and CDR2 are SSHAT and FNYEAQ (reference sequence). CDR3 length equals 13 residues. The CDR3 protein is CASSPDTNSPLHF. The CDR3 coding sequence is TGTGCTAGCAGCCCTGACACGAATTCACCCCTCCACTTT.

The gene calls are TRBV12-5 and TRBJ1-6; possible D gene TRBD1, 6 bases. The CDR3 is 16 residues long. Germline CDR1 and CDR2: LGHNT and FRNRAP. Deletions cut 7 bases from V and 3 bases from J, with 16 bases between. This chain's CDR3 is CASARGGGLYNSPLHF. The CDR3 DNA follows: TGTGCTAGTGCCAGGGGAGGGGGGCTCTATAATTCACCCCTCCACTTT.

The V gene is TRBV2, the J gene TRBJ2-7; 7 nucleotides line up with TRBD1. V gave up 8 bases and J gave up 3 bases; unmatched junction bases: 4. This CDR3 is 12 amino acids long. Looked up from germline, CDR1 is SNHLY and CDR2 is FYNNEI. The CDR3 bases are TGTGCCAGCCGGGACAGTCACTACGAGCAGTACTTC. Protein product: CASRDSHYEQYF.

The CDR3 region is CASSPTRRQNEKLFF. DNA for the CDR3: TGTGCCAGTAGTCCAACGAGGCGGCAGAATGAAAAACTGTTTTTT. The V call is TRBV19, the J call TRBJ1-4; D remains unclear. Germline-derived CDR1 and CDR2 are LNHDA and SQIVND (reference sequence). The CDR3 runs 15 residues. Trimming pared 5 bases from V and 5 bases from J, leaving 15 bases between.

The chain links TRBV10-3 to TRBJ2-3; D remains unclear. Germline V CDR1 and CDR2: ENHRY, SYGVKD. This CDR3 spans 16 amino acids. The ends were cut back, 3 bases at V and 4 bases at J, with 17 bases in the middle. This CDR3 reads CAISDLRKSSPDTQYF. The CDR3 DNA is TGTGCCATCAGTGACCTACGTAAATCCTCCCCAGATACGCAGTATTTT.

The genes are TRBV5-4 and TRBJ1-2; weak D call: TRBD1 (5 bases). Between the trimmed V and J ends, which lost 2 bases and 7 bases, there was a span of 12 bases. The CDR3 is 13 residues long. Germline CDR1 SGHNT, CDR2 YYREEE (reference sequence). In DNA form, the CDR3 reads TGTGCCAGCAGCTTCCCAGGGTTTGGTGGCTACACCTTC. Translation: CASSFPGFGGYTF.

The CDR3 DNA is TGTGCCAGCAGGAAAACGACAGGGGGCTTCACTGAAGCTTTCTTT. Translated: CASRKTTGGFTEAFF. The chain joins TRBV11-1 to TRBJ1-1; 10 bases match TRBD1. This CDR3 spans 15 amino acids. The germline gives CDR1 SGHAT, CDR2 FQDESV (reference sequence). After removal of 6 bases from V and 4 bases from J, the junction contained 8 bases not matched to a gene.

V is TRBV9 and J is TRBJ1-1, with D possibly being TRBD1 (5 bases). In germline, CDR1 is SGDLS, CDR2 YYNGEE. Trimming shortened V by 0 bases and J by 6 bases, and 12 bases separated the two germline ends. The CDR3 has 14 residues. The CDR3 region is CASSVEAGRAEAFF. Here the CDR3 DNA reads TGTGCCAGCAGCGTAGAAGCAGGGCGGGCTGAAGCTTTCTTT.

The chain carries TRBV7-2 and TRBJ1-1, with TRBD1 matching 12 bases. Germline lookup yields CDR1 SGHTA and CDR2 FQGNSA. CDR3 length: 16 amino acids. V lost 5 bases, J lost 5 bases, and 9 bases stayed unmatched. The CDR3 sequence: CASSPGTGGRGTEAFF. The CDR3 nucleotides are TGTGCCAGCAGCCCCGGGACAGGGGGCCGGGGGACTGAAGCTTTCTTT. The entire variable domain, with the rest obtained from reference TRBV7-2 and TRBJ1-1, is as follows: GAGVSQSPSNKVTEKGKDVELRCDPISGHTALYWYRQSLGQGLEFLIYFQGNSAPDKSGLPSDRFSAERTGGSVSTLTIQRTQQEDSAVYLCASSPGTGGRGTEAFFGQGTRLTVV.